The 24 T cell receptor beta chains listed next were all sequenced from one sample in a study of blood T cells in healthy people across ages. Primed by a sample-barcoded 5' primer and a J-beta primer mix, a second PCR proceeded for 7 to 11 cycles. TCRdb analysed the 5' RACE reads with MiXCR anew, one entry per CDR3 protein. Of more than 800,000 distinct CDR3 sequences in the sample, around 28% were seen once. Sequencing was carried out using blood. The receptors here all came from a woman older than 75 in good health.

This clonotype was detected only a few times. The chain links TRBV6-5 to TRBJ2-2, with TRBD2 as a possible D gene (6 bases). Germline V gene lookup returns CDR1 MNHEY and CDR2 SVGAGI. The CDR3 extends over 14 amino acids. Trimming left V 5 bases short and J 6 bases short, with 13 bases between. CDR3 nucleotide sequence: TGTGCCAGCAGTCCCGGTCGGGGGTCCGGGGAGCTGTTTTTT. It encodes CASSPGRGSGELFF.

This clonotype has more than one count but fewer than ten. J is TRBJ1-1 and V is TRBV27, with D possibly matching TRBD1 (6 bases). V lost 4 bases and J lost 4, with 13 bases in between. This CDR3 spans 14 amino acids. CDR1 is MNHEY and CDR2 is SMNVEV in the germline V gene (reference sequence). CDR3 sequence reads: CASSSYGGPTEAFF. DNA of the CDR3: TGTGCCAGCAGTTCCTATGGGGGCCCCACTGAAGCTTTCTTT.

There are a few counts of this clonotype. The chain recombines TRBV12-3 or TRBV12-4 with TRBJ2-3, with 7 positions matching TRBD1. J gave up 13 bases and V 5 bases, and 21 bases lay outside the gene matches. The CDR3 runs to 16 residues. The CDR3 DNA reads TGTGCCAGCAGTCACTCGGGACAGTTGGGCACAGATATGGAGTATTTT. Translation: CASSHSGQLGTDMEYF.

To note about this clonotype: A much larger clonotype is one base distant, so this may be a read error. This chain connects TRBV6-1 to TRBJ2-7; weak D call: TRBD2 (6 bases). Germline assignment: CDR1 MNHNS and CDR2 SASEGT. This CDR3 comprises 15 residues. Trimming left V 4 bases short and J 3 bases short, with 16 bases between. DNA for the CDR3: TGTGCCAGCAGTGGGGCGTCGACGGGACTCTACGAGCAGTACTTC. Translated: CASSGASTGLYEQYF.

As regards this clonotype: A much larger clone lies one base from this, so it may be a read error. This chain uses TRBV24-1 with TRBJ2-5; the D gene is possibly TRBD1 (6 bases). CDR1 and CDR2 (germline): KGHDR, SFDVKD. This CDR3 region has 15 residues. The CDR3 spells CATSDATGYQETQDF. The CDR3 nucleotides are TGTGCCACCAGTGATGCCACAGGGTACCAAGAGACCCAGGACTTC.

This clonotype was seen a handful of times. A clone one base away is much larger, so this may be a read error. The rearrangement joins TRBV20-1 to TRBJ2-5, with 9 bases that match TRBD1. The V gene's germline CDR1 is DFQATT and CDR2 SNEGSKA (reference sequence). With V trimmed by 6 bases and J by 9 bases, 5 bases remained unmatched. This CDR3 comprises 11 residues. The CDR3 region has the DNA TGCAGTGCGAGACAGGGGGAGGCCCAGTACTTC. Encoded protein: CSARQGEAQYF.

This clonotype was found many times. The chain joins TRBV7-2 to TRBJ1-2, with D hard to call. The CDR3 length is 12 residues. The V end lost 1 base, the J end lost 7 bases, and 7 bases lay between the germline ends. Germline CDR1 and CDR2: SGHTA and FQGNSA. CDR3 nucleotides: TGTGCCAGCAGCTTAGGGATCCGTGGCTACACCTTC. Translated: CASSLGIRGYTF.

The chain couples TRBV7-2 to TRBJ2-3; a weak D match, TRBD2 (6 bases). Per the germline V gene, CDR1 is SGHTA and CDR2 is FQGNSA. The CDR3 runs 14 residues. V was shortened by 1 base and J by 5 bases, with 10 bases between the two germline ends. DNA for the CDR3: TGTGCCAGCAGCTTAGATTGGGGGGAAGATACGCAGTATTTT. Its translation is CASSLDWGEDTQYF.

There are a few counts of this clonotype. The CDR3 spells CSGVGSNQPQHF. For the CDR3, the DNA is TGCAGTGGAGTGGGGAGCAATCAGCCCCAGCATTTT. The gene calls are TRBV20-1 and TRBJ1-5; D call uncertain. CDR1 and CDR2 (germline): DFQATT, SNEGSKA (reference sequence). Trimming removed 7 bases from V and 1 base from J, with 8 bases in between. The CDR3 length is 12 residues.

The gene calls are TRBV18 and TRBJ2-5, with D perhaps TRBD2 (5 bases). Between the trimmed V and J ends, which lost 3 bases and 2 bases, there was a span of 10 bases. This CDR3 has 14 amino acids. Germline V gene lookup returns CDR1 KGHSH and CDR2 LQKENI. The CDR3 reads CASSPSRGQETQYF. In nucleotides, the CDR3 is TGTGCCAGCTCACCCAGTCGCGGGCAAGAGACCCAGTACTTC.

Turning to this clonotype: A read error is possible here, since a much larger clone lies one base away. The rearrangement uses TRBV5-1 and TRBJ2-5; tentative D call: TRBD1 (7 bases). The V gene lost 2 bases and the J gene lost 11 bases, with 22 bases spanning the gap. CDR3 size: 15 residues. Germline CDR1 SGHRS, CDR2 YFSETQ. The CDR3 region is CASSLRDREVDEQYF. As DNA, the CDR3 is TGCGCCAGCAGCTTAAGAGACAGGGAGGTAGATGAGCAGTACTTC.

This chain links TRBV25-1 with TRBJ1-2; TRBD1 might be the D (5 bases). Trimming took off 0 bases at V and 4 bases at J, with 9 bases between the two ends. Looked up from germline, CDR1 is MGHDK and CDR2 is SYGVNS. The CDR3 has 14 amino acids. The CDR3 region is CASSEYSDSYGYTF. The CDR3 nucleotides read TGTGCCAGCAGTGAATACTCTGACAGCTATGGCTACACCTTC.

A few counts support this clonotype. The chain joins TRBV28 to TRBJ2-3, with 8 bases fitting TRBD1. The CDR3 extends over 17 amino acids. J lost 7 bases, V lost 5 bases, and 17 bases had no gene match. Looked up from germline, CDR1 is MDHEN and CDR2 is SYDVKM. Here the CDR3 DNA reads TGTGCCAGCAGTCCGACCGACCCCGGGACAGGTGGTAATACGCAGTATTTT. The encoded protein is CASSPTDPGTGGNTQYF. The full variable domain, in which reference TRBV28 and TRBJ2-3 provide the parts outside the CDR3, is DVKVTQSSRYLVKRTGEKVFLECVQDMDHENMFWYRQDPGLGLRLIYFSYDVKMKEKGDIPEGYSVSREKKERFSLILESASTNQTSMYLCASSPTDPGTGGNTQYFGPGTRLTVL.

This clonotype was counted ten times or more. This chain joins TRBV10-1 and TRBJ2-6; D gene unclear. Germline-derived CDR1 and CDR2 are WNHNN and SYGVQD (reference sequence). Trimming cost V 0 bases and J 0 bases, with 6 bases left between them. CDR3 length: 16 amino acids. CDR3: CASSESTASGANVLTF. Here the CDR3 DNA reads TGCGCCAGCAGTGAGTCGACGGCCTCTGGGGCCAACGTCCTGACTTTC.

This clonotype was seen ten or more times. The CDR3, as DNA: TGTGCCAGCAGCTTCAGGGGTTCCTACAATGAGCAGTTCTTC. It is translated as CASSFRGSYNEQFF. The chain uses TRBV7-2 and TRBJ2-1; D is perhaps TRBD1 (6 bases). The CDR3 has 14 amino acids. V lost 3 bases to trimming and J lost 1 base, with 7 bases between them. Germline V gene sequence: CDR1 SGHTA, CDR2 FQGNSA.

Remarks on this clonotype: The junction departs from germline at one end; a sequencing error may be responsible. The chain joins TRBV7-9 to TRBJ1-6; D might be TRBD1 (6 bases). From germline, CDR1 is SEHNR and CDR2 FQNEAQ (reference sequence). This CDR3 is built from 16 residues. CDR3 in amino acids: CASSLGQGFYNSLLHF. DNA of the CDR3: TGTGCCAGCAGCTTAGGGCAGGGGTTTTATAATTCACTCCTCCACTTT.

Concerning this clonotype itself: An end of the junction does not agree with germline; a read error may underlie this. Written as DNA, the CDR3 is TGTGCCAGCAGCTTAGTGGGCCACAGTTTATATGACTACACCTTC. Its protein product is CASSLVGHSLYDYTF. The gene calls are TRBV7-8 and TRBJ1-2; no clear D. Germline CDR1 SGHVS, CDR2 FQNEAQ. The CDR3 has 15 amino acids.

This clonotype was seen ten or more times. The chain carries TRBV5-1 and TRBJ2-1, with D maybe TRBD2 (5 bases). V was pared by 4 bases and J by 0 bases, with 8 bases between. The CDR3 is made up of 14 amino acids. CDR1 and CDR2 from the germline V gene are SGHRS and YFSETQ. CDR3 DNA: TGCGCCAGCAGCCCACGGGGCTCCTACAATGAGCAGTTCTTC. Its translation is CASSPRGSYNEQFF.

This clonotype has ten or more counts. The chain recombines TRBV4-3 with TRBJ1-5, with D hard to call. The CDR3 has 17 amino acids. CDR1 and CDR2 (germline): LGHNA, YSLEER. The germline V and J ends were trimmed by 0 bases and 2 bases, with 14 bases remaining between them. The CDR3 loop reads CASSQEPATTGNQPQHF. The CDR3 DNA reads TGCGCCAGCAGCCAAGAACCAGCGACAACGGGCAATCAGCCCCAGCATTTT.

In this sample, this clonotype turned up many times. CDR3 sequence: CASSLVMGAGEKLFF. The CDR3 DNA sequence: TGTGCCAGCAGCTTGGTCATGGGCGCCGGGGAAAAACTGTTTTTT. The V call is TRBV5-5, the J call TRBJ1-4; unclear D gene. This CDR3 contains 15 residues. CDR1 is SGHKS and CDR2 is YYEKEE in the germline V gene (reference sequence). V was shortened by 0 bases and J by 8 bases, with 14 bases between the two germline ends.

Ten or more counts support this clonotype. CDR3 in amino acids: CSVEDQSTLSYNEQFF. The CDR3 coding sequence is TGCAGCGTTGAAGATCAGTCGACTCTCTCCTACAATGAGCAGTTCTTC. This chain joins TRBV29-1 and TRBJ2-1; D call uncertain. CDR1 SQVTM and CDR2 ANQGSEA come from the germline V gene. V lost 0 bases, J lost 0 bases, and 12 bases lay in between. This CDR3 has 16 residues.

Details on this clonotype: A much bigger clone sits one base away, suggesting this may be a read error. The chain joins TRBV7-2 to TRBJ2-4, with D uncertain. Trimming stripped 6 bases from V and 4 bases from J, with 16 bases between. The CDR3 spans 15 residues. The germline V gene has CDR1 SGHTA and CDR2 FQGNSA. CDR3 sequence reads: CASSPSPRVKNIQYF. In nucleotides, the CDR3 is TGTGCCAGCAGTCCAAGCCCACGGGTGAAAAACATTCAGTACTTC.

This chain links TRBV5-6 with TRBJ2-2; 8 nucleotides match TRBD2. This CDR3 spans 17 amino acids. The germline V gene encodes CDR1 SGHDT and CDR2 YYEEEE. Trimming at V came to 4 bases and at J to 3 bases, leaving 11 bases not matched to a gene. The chain's CDR3 is CASSPPPGRVDTGELFF. The CDR3 DNA follows: TGTGCCAGCAGCCCCCCCCCCGGGAGGGTGGACACCGGGGAGCTGTTTTTT.

The CDR3 spells CAWSLRTGYTDEQYF. The CDR3 DNA follows: TGTGCCTGGAGTCTAAGAACAGGGTATACGGACGAGCAGTACTTC. V usage is TRBV30 and J usage is TRBJ2-5; D may be TRBD1 (6 bases). The DNA matches TRBJ2-7 better at its end, which makes the J call doubtful. CDR1 and CDR2 (germline): GTSNPN, SVGIG (reference sequence). This CDR3 is 15 amino acids long.